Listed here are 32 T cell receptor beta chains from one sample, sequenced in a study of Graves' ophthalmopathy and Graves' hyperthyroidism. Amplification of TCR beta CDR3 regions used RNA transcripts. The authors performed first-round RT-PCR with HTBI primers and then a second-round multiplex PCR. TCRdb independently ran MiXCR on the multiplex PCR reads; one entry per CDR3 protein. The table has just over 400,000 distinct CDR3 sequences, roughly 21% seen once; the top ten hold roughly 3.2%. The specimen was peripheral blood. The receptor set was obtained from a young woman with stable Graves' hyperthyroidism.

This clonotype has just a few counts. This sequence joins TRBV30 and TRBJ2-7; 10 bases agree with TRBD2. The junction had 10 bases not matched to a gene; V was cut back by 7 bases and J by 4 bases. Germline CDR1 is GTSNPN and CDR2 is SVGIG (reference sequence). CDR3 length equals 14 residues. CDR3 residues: CASAAGTSEYEQYF. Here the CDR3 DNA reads TGTGCCTCCGCAGCCGGGACTAGCGAGTACGAGCAGTACTTC.

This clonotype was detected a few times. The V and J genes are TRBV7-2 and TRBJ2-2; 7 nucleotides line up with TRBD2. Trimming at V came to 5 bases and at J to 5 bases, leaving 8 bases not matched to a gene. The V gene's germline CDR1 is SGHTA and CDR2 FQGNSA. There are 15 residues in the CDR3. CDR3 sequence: CASSPLGGVTGELFF. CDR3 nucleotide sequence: TGTGCCAGCAGCCCGTTGGGAGGGGTGACCGGGGAGCTGTTTTTT.

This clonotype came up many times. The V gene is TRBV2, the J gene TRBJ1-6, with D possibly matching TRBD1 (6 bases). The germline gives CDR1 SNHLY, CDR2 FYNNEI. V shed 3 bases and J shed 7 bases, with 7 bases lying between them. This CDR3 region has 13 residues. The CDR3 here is CASSDRGNSPLHF. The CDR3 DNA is TGTGCCAGCAGTGATAGGGGGAATTCACCCCTCCACTTT.

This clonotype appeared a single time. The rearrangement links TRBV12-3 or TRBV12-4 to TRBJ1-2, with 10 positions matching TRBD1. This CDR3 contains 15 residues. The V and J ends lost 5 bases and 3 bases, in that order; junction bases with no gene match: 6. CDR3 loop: CASSPEGQGDYGYTF. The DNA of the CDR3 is TGTGCCAGCAGTCCCGAAGGACAGGGGGACTATGGCTACACCTTC.

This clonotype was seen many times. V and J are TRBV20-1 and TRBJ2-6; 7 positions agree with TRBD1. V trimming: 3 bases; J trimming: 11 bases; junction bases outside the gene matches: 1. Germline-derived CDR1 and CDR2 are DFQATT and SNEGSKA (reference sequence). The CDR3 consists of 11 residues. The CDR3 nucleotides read TGCAGTGCTAGGACAGGGCACGTCCTGACTTTC. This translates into CSARTGHVLTF.

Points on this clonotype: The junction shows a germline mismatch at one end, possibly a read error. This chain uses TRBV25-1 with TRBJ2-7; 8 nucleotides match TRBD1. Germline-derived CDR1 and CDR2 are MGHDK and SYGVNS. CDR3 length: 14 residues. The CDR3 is CASCDRDRGYEQYF. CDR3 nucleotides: TGTGCCAGCTGTGATCGTGACAGGGGCTACGAGCAGTACTTC.

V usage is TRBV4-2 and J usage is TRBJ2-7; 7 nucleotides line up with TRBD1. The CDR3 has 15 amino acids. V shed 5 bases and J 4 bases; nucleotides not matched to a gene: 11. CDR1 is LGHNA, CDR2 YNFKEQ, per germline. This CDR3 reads CASSKGVGGVYEQYF. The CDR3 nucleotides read TGTGCCAGCAGCAAAGGCGTAGGGGGCGTATACGAGCAGTACTTC.

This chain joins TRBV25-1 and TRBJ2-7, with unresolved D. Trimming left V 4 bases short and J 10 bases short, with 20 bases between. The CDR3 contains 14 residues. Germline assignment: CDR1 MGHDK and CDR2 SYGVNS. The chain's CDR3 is CASSGRIGLMDQYF. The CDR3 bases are TGTGCCAGCAGTGGTAGGATAGGGCTCATGGATCAGTACTTC.

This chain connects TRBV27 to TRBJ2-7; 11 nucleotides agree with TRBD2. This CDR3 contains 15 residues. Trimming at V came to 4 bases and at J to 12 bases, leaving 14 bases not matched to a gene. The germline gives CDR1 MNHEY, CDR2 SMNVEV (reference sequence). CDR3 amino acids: CASSWLAGGLSIVYF. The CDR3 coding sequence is TGTGCCAGCAGTTGGCTAGCGGGAGGATTGTCGATTGTGTACTTC.

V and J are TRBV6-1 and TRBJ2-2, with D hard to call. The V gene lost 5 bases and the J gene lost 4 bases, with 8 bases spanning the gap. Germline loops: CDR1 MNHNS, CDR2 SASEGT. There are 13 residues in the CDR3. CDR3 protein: CASSPIATGELFF. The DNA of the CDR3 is TGTGCCAGCAGTCCGATAGCCACCGGGGAGCTGTTTTTT.

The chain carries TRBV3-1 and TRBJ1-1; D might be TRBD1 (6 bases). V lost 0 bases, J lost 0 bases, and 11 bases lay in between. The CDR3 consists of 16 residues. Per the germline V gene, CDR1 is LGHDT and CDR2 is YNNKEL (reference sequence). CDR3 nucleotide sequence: TGTGCCAGCAGCCAAGACCCCCGGGGGCTGAACACTGAAGCTTTCTTT. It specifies CASSQDPRGLNTEAFF.

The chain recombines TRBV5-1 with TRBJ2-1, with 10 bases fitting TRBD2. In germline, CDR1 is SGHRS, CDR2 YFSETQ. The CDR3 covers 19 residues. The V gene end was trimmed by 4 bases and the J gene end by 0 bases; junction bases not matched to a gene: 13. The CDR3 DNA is TGCGCCAGCAGCGCCTACCTAGCGGGAGACTCCAACTCCTACAATGAGCAGTTCTTC. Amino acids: CASSAYLAGDSNSYNEQFF.

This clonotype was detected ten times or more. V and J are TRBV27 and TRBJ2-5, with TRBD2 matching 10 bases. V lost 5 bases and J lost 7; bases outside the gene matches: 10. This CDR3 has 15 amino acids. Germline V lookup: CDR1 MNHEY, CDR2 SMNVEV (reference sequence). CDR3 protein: CASSTRTSGTGTQYF. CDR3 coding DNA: TGTGCCAGCAGTACCCGGACTAGCGGAACTGGGACCCAGTACTTC.

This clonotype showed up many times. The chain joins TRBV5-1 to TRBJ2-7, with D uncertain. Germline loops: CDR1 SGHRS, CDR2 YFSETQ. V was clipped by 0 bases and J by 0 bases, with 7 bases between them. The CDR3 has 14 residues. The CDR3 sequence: CASSLDLSSYEQYF. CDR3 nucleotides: TGCGCCAGCAGCTTGGACCTAAGCTCCTACGAGCAGTACTTC.

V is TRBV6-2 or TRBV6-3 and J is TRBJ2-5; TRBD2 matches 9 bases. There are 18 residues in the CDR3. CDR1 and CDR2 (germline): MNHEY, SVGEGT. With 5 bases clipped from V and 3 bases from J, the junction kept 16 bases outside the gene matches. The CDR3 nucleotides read TGTGCCAGCAGTGGCGGGACTAGCACAATCGAGAAGAAAGAGACCCAGTACTTC. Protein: CASSGGTSTIEKKETQYF.

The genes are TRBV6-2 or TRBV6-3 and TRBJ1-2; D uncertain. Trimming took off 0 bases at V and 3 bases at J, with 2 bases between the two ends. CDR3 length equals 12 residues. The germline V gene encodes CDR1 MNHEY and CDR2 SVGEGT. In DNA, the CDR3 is TGTGCCAGCAGTTACTCAGACTATGGCTACACCTTC. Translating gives CASSYSDYGYTF.

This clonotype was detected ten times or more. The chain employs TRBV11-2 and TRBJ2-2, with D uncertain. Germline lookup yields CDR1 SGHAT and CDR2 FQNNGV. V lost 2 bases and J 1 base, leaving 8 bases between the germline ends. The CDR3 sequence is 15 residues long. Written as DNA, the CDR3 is TGTGCCAGCAGCTTAATCGGCGGGAACACCGGGGAGCTGTTTTTT. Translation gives CASSLIGGNTGELFF.

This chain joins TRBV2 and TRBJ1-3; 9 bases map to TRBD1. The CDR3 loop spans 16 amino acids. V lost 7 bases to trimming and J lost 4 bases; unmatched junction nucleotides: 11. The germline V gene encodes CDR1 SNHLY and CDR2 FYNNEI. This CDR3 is CASTQRRTGDGNTIYF. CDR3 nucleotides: TGTGCCAGCACCCAACGTCGGACAGGGGACGGAAACACCATATATTTT.

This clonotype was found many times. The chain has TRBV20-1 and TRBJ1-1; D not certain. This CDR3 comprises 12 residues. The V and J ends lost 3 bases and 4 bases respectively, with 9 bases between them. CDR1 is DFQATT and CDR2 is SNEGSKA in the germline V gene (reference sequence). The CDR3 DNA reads TGCAGTGCTAGTGACGGGCGCACTGAAGCTTTCTTT. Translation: CSASDGRTEAFF.

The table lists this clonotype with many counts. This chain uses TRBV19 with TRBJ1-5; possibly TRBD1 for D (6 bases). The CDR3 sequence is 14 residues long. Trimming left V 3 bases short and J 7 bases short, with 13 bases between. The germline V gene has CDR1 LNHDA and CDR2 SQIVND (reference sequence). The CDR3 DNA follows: TGTGCCAGTAGTATTGTCAGGGGAGGGCAGCCCCAGCATTTT. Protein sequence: CASSIVRGGQPQHF.

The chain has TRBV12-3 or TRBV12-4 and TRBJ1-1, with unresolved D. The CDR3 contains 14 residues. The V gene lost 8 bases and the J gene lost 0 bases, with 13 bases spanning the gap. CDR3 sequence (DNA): TGTGCCAGCGCAGTGCGCGGTTTGAACACTGAAGCTTTCTTT. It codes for CASAVRGLNTEAFF.

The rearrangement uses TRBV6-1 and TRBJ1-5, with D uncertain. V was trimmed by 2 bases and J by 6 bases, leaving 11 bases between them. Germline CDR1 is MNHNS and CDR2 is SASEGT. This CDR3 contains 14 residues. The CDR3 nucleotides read TGTGCCAGCAGTGAAAGCGATTATAGTCAGCCCCAGCATTTT. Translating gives CASSESDYSQPQHF.

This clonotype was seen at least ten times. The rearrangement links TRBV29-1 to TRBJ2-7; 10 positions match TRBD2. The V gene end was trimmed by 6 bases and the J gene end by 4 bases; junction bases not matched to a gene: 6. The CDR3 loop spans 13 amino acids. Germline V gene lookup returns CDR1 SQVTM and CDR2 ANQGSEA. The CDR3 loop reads CSVASGRVYEQYF. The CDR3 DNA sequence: TGCAGCGTCGCTAGCGGGAGAGTGTACGAGCAGTACTTC.

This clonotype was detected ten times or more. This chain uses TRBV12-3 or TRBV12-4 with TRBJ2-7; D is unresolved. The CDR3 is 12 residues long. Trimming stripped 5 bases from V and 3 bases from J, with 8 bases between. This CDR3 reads CASSLENYEQYF. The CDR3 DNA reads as TGTGCCAGCAGTCTCGAAAACTACGAGCAGTACTTC.

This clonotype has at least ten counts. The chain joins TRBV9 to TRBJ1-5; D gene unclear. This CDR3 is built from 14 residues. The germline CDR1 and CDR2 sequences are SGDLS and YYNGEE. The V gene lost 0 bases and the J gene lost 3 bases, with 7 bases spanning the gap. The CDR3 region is CASSVGEDNQPQHF. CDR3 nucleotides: TGTGCCAGCAGCGTAGGGGAGGACAATCAGCCCCAGCATTTT.

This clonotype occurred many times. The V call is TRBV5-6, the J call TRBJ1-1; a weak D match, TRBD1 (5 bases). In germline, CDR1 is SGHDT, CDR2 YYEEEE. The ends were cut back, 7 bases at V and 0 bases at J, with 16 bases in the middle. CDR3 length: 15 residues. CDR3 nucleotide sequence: TGTGCCAGCGGCCGACAGCTAGGCTTGAACACTGAAGCTTTCTTT. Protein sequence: CASGRQLGLNTEAFF.

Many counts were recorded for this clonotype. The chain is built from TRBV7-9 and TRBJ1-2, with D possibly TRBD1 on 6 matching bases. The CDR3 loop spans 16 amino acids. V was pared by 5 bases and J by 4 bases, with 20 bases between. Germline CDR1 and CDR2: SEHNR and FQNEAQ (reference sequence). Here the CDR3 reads CASSPDGGWRVYGYTF. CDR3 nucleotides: TGTGCCAGCAGCCCAGACGGGGGCTGGCGGGTCTATGGCTACACCTTC.

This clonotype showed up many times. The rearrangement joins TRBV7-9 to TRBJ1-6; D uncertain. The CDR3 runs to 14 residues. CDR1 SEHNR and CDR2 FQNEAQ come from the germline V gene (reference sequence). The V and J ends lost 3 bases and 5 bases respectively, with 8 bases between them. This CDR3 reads CASSFLGNNSPLHF. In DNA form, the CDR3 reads TGTGCCAGCAGCTTCCTCGGGAATAATTCACCCCTCCACTTT.

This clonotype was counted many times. CDR3 sequence (DNA): TGTGCCAGCAGCTGGGGACTAGCGGACCTATCCTACGAGCAGTACTTC. Translation gives CASSWGLADLSYEQYF. This chain joins TRBV5-5 and TRBJ2-7; 11 bases map to TRBD2. Germline lookup yields CDR1 SGHKS and CDR2 YYEKEE (reference sequence). J lost 1 base, V lost 3 bases, and 6 bases had no gene match. The CDR3 consists of 16 residues.

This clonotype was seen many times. CDR3 protein: CASSPGTSSSYEQYF. The DNA of the CDR3 is TGTGCCAGCAGCCCCGGGACTAGCAGCTCCTACGAGCAGTACTTC. The gene calls are TRBV6-1 and TRBJ2-7; 9 nucleotides match TRBD2. There are 15 residues in the CDR3. Germline V CDR1 and CDR2: MNHNS, SASEGT. V shed 6 bases, J shed 0 bases, and the junction held 6 bases outside the gene matches.

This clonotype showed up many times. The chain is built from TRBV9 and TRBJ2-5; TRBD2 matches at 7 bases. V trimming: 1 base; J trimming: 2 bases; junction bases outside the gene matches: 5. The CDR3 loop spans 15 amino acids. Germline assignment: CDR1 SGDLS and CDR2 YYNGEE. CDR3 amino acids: CASSVSGIMQETQYF. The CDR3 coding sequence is TGTGCCAGCAGCGTAAGCGGGATCATGCAAGAGACCCAGTACTTC.

CDR3 loop: CASSQGRGGNAYEQYF. DNA of the CDR3: TGCGCCAGCAGCCAAGGTCGGGGTGGGAATGCCTACGAGCAGTACTTC. The rearrangement uses TRBV4-1 and TRBJ2-7; tentatively, D is TRBD2 (5 bases). V dropped 1 base and J dropped 2 bases, with 15 bases sitting between them. The length of the CDR3 is 16 residues. Germline V lookup: CDR1 MGHRA, CDR2 YSYEKL.